The T cell receptor beta chain described here comes from a study of spatial heterogeneity in lung cancer. One entry per CDR3 protein, called by TCRdb with MiXCR from the 5' RACE reads. The sample holds 35,000 to 45,000 distinct CDR3 sequences; 4% to 6% are singletons and the top ten take about 25%. This clonotype came up a few times. The germline CDR1 and CDR2 sequences are SGHTS and YDEGEE. Trimming took 10 bases from V and 4 from J, leaving 12 bases between them. CDR3 length: 11 residues. Time point specified: sample taken at primary tumor resection. No cell sorting; template was whole RNA from tumor, lung tissue or PBMC.

Sequenced material: PBMCs, taken at surgery. This clonotype was obtained from a female donor with early-stage non-small cell lung cancer. The chain is built from TRBV5-8 and TRBJ2-7; D not resolved. The CDR3 region is CAGLGKYEQYF. The CDR3 DNA reads TGTGCCGGGTTAGGGAAATACGAGCAGTACTTC.